This entry concerns a single T cell receptor beta chain. This specimen comes from a study of blood T cell repertoires in COVID-19. In the original processing: Estimation of nucleated cell counts was performed using reference gene primer amplification. The repertoire was sequenced with immunoSEQ multiplex PCR; TCRdb's copy has only in-frame clones and lacks some. V, J and clone size reflect that table, while D and trimming were determined from the DNA. The sample carries several thousand clones, 75% to 90% recorded once. From germline, CDR1 is SGDLS and CDR2 YYNGEE. CDR3 size: 14 residues. V shed 1 base and J shed 5 bases, with 11 bases lying between them.

The chain is built from TRBV9 and TRBJ2-3; tentative D call: TRBD2 (5 bases). The TCR was taken from a man between 65 and 85 years old with active COVID-19. Material for sequencing was peripheral blood. Here the CDR3 DNA reads TGTGCCAGCAGCGTAATGCTACGGGAAGATACGCAGTATTTT. It encodes CASSVMLREDTQYF.